A single sample gave rise to the 5 T cell receptor beta chains below, sequenced in a study of vaccination effects on CD4 cells after COVID-19. Cells that had been cultured for 10 days were the source of isolated CD4+ T cells. Using immunoSEQ multiplex PCR, the repertoire was profiled, and TCRdb retains in-frame clones only, with some absent. The repertoire holds about 45,000 clones, with about 70% as singletons. Antigen specificity for these receptors is unknown. The sequencing used CD4+ T cells from PBMCs cultured without peptide, collected before COVID-19 vaccination. The receptors were gathered from a human donor who had a prior SARS-CoV-2 infection.

The rearrangement joins TRBV11-2 to TRBJ1-1; unclear D gene. Per germline, CDR1 SGHAT and CDR2 FQNNGV. The CDR3 contains 14 residues. The V end lost 5 bases, the J end lost 5 bases, and 15 bases lay between the germline ends. CDR3 in DNA: TGTGCCAGCAGCCCACGAGGGCGGAAGACTGAAGCTTTCTTT. Encoded protein: CASSPRGRKTEAFF.

The V and J genes are TRBV11-3 and TRBJ2-5; D might be TRBD1 or TRBD2, each matching 6 bases. With 5 bases removed from V and 4 bases from J, the gap between germline ends came to 17 bases. This CDR3 region has 15 residues. CDR1 and CDR2 from the germline V gene are SGHNT and YENEEA. Here the CDR3 DNA reads TGTGCCAGCAGCGGAGGGGCTTGGGGGGCAGAGACCCAGTACTTC. It codes for CASSGGAWGAETQYF.

The rearrangement uses TRBV11-1 and TRBJ2-3, with TRBD2 matching 7 bases. CDR1 is SGHAT and CDR2 is FQDESV in the germline V gene (reference sequence). J gave up 4 bases and V 8 bases, and 9 bases lay outside the gene matches. The CDR3 consists of 14 residues. The CDR3 reads CASSNEAGSDTQYF. The CDR3 DNA follows: TGTGCCAGCTCGAACGAAGCGGGATCAGATACGCAGTATTTT.

The chain employs TRBV11-3 and TRBJ2-7; D is unresolved. Germline V gene sequence: CDR1 SGHNT, CDR2 YENEEA. The length of the CDR3 is 13 residues. Trimming left V 1 base short and J 6 bases short, with 10 bases between. Here the CDR3 DNA reads TGTGCCAGCAGCTTAGTAGGTACTGCCGAGCAGTACTTC. Its protein product is CASSLVGTAEQYF.

The V and J genes are TRBV18 and TRBJ2-6; TRBD2 aligns across 10 bases. The CDR3 is made up of 18 amino acids. The germline CDR1 and CDR2 sequences are KGHSH and LQKENI. J gave up 3 bases and V 3 bases, and 8 bases lay outside the gene matches. The CDR3 nucleotides read TGTGCCAGCTCACCCACTAGCGGGGACGCACTTGGGGCCAACGTCCTGACTTTC. It specifies CASSPTSGDALGANVLTF.